Listed here are 4 T cell receptor beta chains from one sample, sequenced in a study of CD8+CD57+ T cells in acquired aplastic anemia. Patients picked for sequencing had shown CD8+CD57+ cell expansion detected by flow cytometry. TCR beta VDJ and CDR3 profiling used genomic DNA as template. TCRdb processed the reads anew with MiXCR; each CDR3 protein has one entry. This sample carries 160,000 or so distinct CDR3 sequences, 71% of them seen once, and the ten largest clones take 40% to 60%. Source material: sorted CD4+, CD8+, or CD8+CD57+ T cells (not recorded which) from PBMCs. These receptor sequences come from a human donor with aplastic anemia.

The sample holds a few counts of this clonotype. The CDR3 region has the DNA TGCAGTGCCCGGACAGGGGCCAATTCACCCCTCCACTTT. This encodes CSARTGANSPLHF. The V call is TRBV20-1, the J call TRBJ1-6, with 9 bases that match TRBD1. Trimming cost V 6 bases and J 7 bases; bases outside gene matches: 4. Germline CDR1 DFQATT, CDR2 SNEGSKA (reference sequence). This CDR3 is 13 amino acids long.

Ten or more counts support this clonotype. J is TRBJ1-1 and V is TRBV5-1, with D possibly being TRBD1 (6 bases). V shed 4 bases and J shed 1 base, with 14 bases lying between them. Germline CDR1 reads SGHRS; CDR2 reads YFSETQ. This CDR3 is 15 amino acids long. The CDR3 reads CASSPRTVENTEAFF. The CDR3, as DNA: TGCGCCAGCAGCCCTCGGACAGTAGAGAACACTGAAGCTTTCTTT.

V is TRBV19 and J is TRBJ1-4, with D hard to call. Germline V CDR1 and CDR2: LNHDA, SQIVND (reference sequence). The CDR3 loop spans 15 amino acids. V was shortened by 3 bases and J by 9 bases, with 17 bases between the two germline ends. The CDR3 loop reads CASSMDAEMTKKLFF. DNA of the CDR3: TGTGCCAGTAGTATGGACGCCGAAATGACCAAAAAACTGTTTTTT. Full variable domain (outside the CDR3, taken from reference TRBV19 and TRBJ1-4): DGGITQSPKYLFRKEGQNVTLSCEQNLNHDAMYWYRQDPGQGLRLIYYSQIVNDFQKGDIAEGYSVSREKKESFPLTVTSAQKNPTAFYLCASSMDAEMTKKLFFGSGTQLSVL.

A few counts support this clonotype. This likely comes from a read error, as the CDR3 has no conserved phenylalanine or tryptophan at its end. The limits of the CDR3 on the DNA are not certain, so only TCRdb's listed CDR3 is given. The chain has TRBV5-6 and TRBJ2-1. Germline V gene sequence: CDR1 SGHDT, CDR2 YYEEEE. The CDR3 totals 8 residues, both ends included. CDR3: CASSLEAG.